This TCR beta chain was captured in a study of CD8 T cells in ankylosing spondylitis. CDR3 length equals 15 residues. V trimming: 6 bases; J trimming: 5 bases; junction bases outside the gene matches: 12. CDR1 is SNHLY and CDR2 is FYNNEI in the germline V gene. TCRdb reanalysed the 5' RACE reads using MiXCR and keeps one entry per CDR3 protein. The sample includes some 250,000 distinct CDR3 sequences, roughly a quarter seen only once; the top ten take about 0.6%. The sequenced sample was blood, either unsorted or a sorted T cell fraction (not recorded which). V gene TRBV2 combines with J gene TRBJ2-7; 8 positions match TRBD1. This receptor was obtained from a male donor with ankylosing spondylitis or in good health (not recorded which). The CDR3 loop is CASSHSGQGLNEQYF. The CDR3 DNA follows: TGTGCCAGCAGCCACAGCGGACAGGGACTGAACGAGCAGTACTTC.